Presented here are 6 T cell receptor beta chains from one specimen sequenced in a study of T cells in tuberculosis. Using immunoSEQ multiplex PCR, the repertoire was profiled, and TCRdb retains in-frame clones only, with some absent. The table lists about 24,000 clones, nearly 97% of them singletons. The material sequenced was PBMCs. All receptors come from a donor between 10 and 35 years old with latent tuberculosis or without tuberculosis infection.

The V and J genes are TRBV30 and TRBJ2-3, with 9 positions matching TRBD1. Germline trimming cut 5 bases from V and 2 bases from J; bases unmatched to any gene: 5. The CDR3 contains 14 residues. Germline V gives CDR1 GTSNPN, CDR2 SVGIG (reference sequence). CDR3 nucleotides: TGTGCCTGGGACAGGGGGGGAGACACAGATACGCAGTATTTT. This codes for CAWDRGGDTDTQYF. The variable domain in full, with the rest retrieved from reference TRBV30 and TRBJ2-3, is SQTIHQWPATLVQPVGSPLSLECTVEGTSNPNLYWYRQAAGRGLQLLFYSVGIGQISSEVPQNLSASRPQDRQFILSSKKLLLSDSGFYLCAWDRGGDTDTQYFGPGTRLTVL.

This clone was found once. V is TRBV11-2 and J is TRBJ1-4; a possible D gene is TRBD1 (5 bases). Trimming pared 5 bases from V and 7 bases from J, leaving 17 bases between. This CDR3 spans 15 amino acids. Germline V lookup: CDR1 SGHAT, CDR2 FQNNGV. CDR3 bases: TGTGCCAGCAGCCCGTCGGGGGGAGGAGGTGAAAAACTGTTTTTT. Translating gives CASSPSGGGGEKLFF.

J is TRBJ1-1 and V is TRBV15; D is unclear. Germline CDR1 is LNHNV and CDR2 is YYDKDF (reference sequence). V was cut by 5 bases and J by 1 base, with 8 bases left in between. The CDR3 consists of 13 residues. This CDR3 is CATSRRSNTEAFF. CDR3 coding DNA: TGTGCCACCAGCCGCAGATCGAACACTGAAGCTTTCTTT.

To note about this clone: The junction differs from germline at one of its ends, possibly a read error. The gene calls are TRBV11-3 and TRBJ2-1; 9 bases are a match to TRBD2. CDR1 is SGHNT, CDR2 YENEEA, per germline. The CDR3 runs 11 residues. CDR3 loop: CASSAAGGPVF. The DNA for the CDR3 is TGTGCCAGCAGTGCAGCGGGGGGACCCGTCTTC. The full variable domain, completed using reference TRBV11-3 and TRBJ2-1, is EAGVVQSPRYKIIEKKQPVAFWCNPISGHNTLYWYLQNLGQGPELLIRYENEEAVDDSQLPKDRFSAERLKGVDSTLKIQPAELGDSAVYLCASSAAGGPVFGPGTRLTVL.

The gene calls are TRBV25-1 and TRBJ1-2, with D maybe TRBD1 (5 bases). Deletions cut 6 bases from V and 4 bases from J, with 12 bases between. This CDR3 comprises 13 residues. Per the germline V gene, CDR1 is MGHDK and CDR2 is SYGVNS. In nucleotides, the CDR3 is TGTGCCAGCAGGGGGGGACCAGGCTATGGCTACACCTTC. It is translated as CASRGGPGYGYTF.

The CDR3 sequence: CASMTGTGLSSPLHF. CDR3 nucleotides: TGTGCCAGCATGACCGGGACAGGGTTATCCTCACCCCTCCACTTT. J is TRBJ1-6 and V is TRBV6-1; 9 nucleotides align to TRBD1. Germline CDR1 reads MNHNS; CDR2 reads SASEGT. CDR3 length: 15 residues. Trimming at V came to 7 bases and at J to 10 bases, leaving 11 bases not matched to a gene.